The 25 T cell receptor beta chains below were found in one sample sequenced in a study of monozygotic twins with inflammatory bowel disease. After re-calling the 5' RACE reads, TCRdb lists one entry per CDR3 protein, DNA absent. The table for this sample gives 400,000 to 500,000 distinct CDR3 sequences. Sequenced sample: blood. These receptors all stem from a human donor with ulcerative colitis or Crohn's disease, or a healthy co-twin of an affected twin (not recorded which).

The chain is built from TRBV19 and TRBJ2-1; TCRdb gives TRBD1 as the D gene, but with no DNA this cannot be confirmed. Germline V gives CDR1 LNHDA, CDR2 SQIVND (reference sequence). The CDR3 is 16 amino acids. CDR3 amino acids: CASSLPPGQMSNEQFF.

This chain's CDR3 is CASTSSGGPNEQFF. This chain connects TRBV5-1 to TRBJ2-1; TCRdb picks TRBD2, but there is no DNA to check that call. Per germline, CDR1 SGHRS and CDR2 YFSETQ. This CDR3 has 14 residues.

The chain has TRBV7-2 and TRBJ2-1; TCRdb outputs TRBD1, but without DNA this stays unchecked. The CDR3 covers 13 residues. CDR1 SGHTA and CDR2 FQGNSA come from the germline V gene. The CDR3 loop reads CASSPYLDREQFF.

J is TRBJ2-7 and V is TRBV7-2; TCRdb gives TRBD2 as the D gene, but with no DNA this cannot be confirmed. Germline CDR1 and CDR2: SGHTA and FQGNSA. CDR3 size: 14 residues. This CDR3 is CASSDTGAGGEQYF. The variable domain in full, with the rest retrieved from reference TRBV7-2 and TRBJ2-7, is GAGVSQSPSNKVTEKGKDVELRCDPISGHTALYWYRQSLGQGLEFLIYFQGNSAPDKSGLPSDRFSAERTGGSVSTLTIQRTQQEDSAVYLCASSDTGAGGEQYFGPGTRLTVT.

V usage is TRBV2 and J usage is TRBJ1-2. The CDR3 sequence is 12 residues long. Germline loops: CDR1 SNHLY, CDR2 FYNNEI. This CDR3 is CASNLLNYGYTF.

The rearrangement links TRBV7-2 to TRBJ2-7; checking the TCRdb D call of TRBD2 is not possible without DNA. The germline V gene encodes CDR1 SGHTA and CDR2 FQGNSA. The CDR3 sequence is 15 residues long. The CDR3: CASSILAGGDYEQYF.

The rearrangement links TRBV7-2 to TRBJ2-7; TCRdb gives TRBD2 as the D gene, but with no DNA this cannot be confirmed. The CDR3 contains 15 residues. CDR1 is SGHTA and CDR2 is FQGNSA in the germline V gene. The CDR3 is CASSNRKREVMKQYF.

V is TRBV20-1 and J is TRBJ2-3; as DNA is missing, the TRBD2 call by TCRdb cannot be tested. The CDR3 is 18 amino acids. The germline V gene has CDR1 DFQATT and CDR2 SNEGSKA (reference sequence). The CDR3: CSASVLAGEKVITDTQYF.

The chain carries TRBV15 and TRBJ1-1. CDR3 length: 14 residues. Germline V lookup: CDR1 LNHNV, CDR2 YYDKDF (reference sequence). The CDR3 region is CATSRDRGLNEAFF.

The chain carries TRBV4-1 and TRBJ2-5. Germline values: CDR1 MGHRA, CDR2 YSYEKL. The CDR3 sequence is 13 residues long. This CDR3 reads CASSQDTGKTQYF.

J is TRBJ1-3 and V is TRBV29-1. Germline CDR1 and CDR2: SQVTM and ANQGSEA. There are 12 residues in the CDR3. The CDR3 is CSVEDLRNTIYF.

The chain is built from TRBV10-3 and TRBJ2-7; the D call of TRBD1 rests on TCRdb alone, since no DNA is present to check it. The CDR3 has 14 residues. Germline V lookup: CDR1 ENHRY, CDR2 SYGVKD. CDR3 residues: CAIKLDRSSYEQYF.

The rearrangement joins TRBV5-6 to TRBJ2-3; the D call of TRBD2 rests on TCRdb alone, since no DNA is present to check it. CDR3 length: 16 residues. The V gene's germline CDR1 is SGHDT and CDR2 YYEEEE. This chain's CDR3 is CASSPRLDRHTDTQYF.

The V call is TRBV6-5, the J call TRBJ2-7; there is no DNA to check the TCRdb D call of TRBD1. In germline, CDR1 is MNHEY, CDR2 SVGAGI. This CDR3 region has 15 residues. The CDR3 region is CASSYRERLSYEQYF.

The rearrangement links TRBV5-1 to TRBJ2-1; the D call from TCRdb, TRBD2, cannot be confirmed without DNA. The CDR3 extends over 14 amino acids. Germline V gene sequence: CDR1 SGHRS, CDR2 YFSETQ. Here the CDR3 reads CASSWGELVDEQFF.

The chain couples TRBV23-1 to TRBJ2-2; without DNA, the TCRdb call of TRBD1 cannot be checked. TRBV23-1 belongs to the ORF category, with a function that is uncertain. The CDR3 has 14 amino acids. The CDR3 sequence: CASRGQGAAGELFF.

The chain employs TRBV20-1 and TRBJ2-5. The CDR3 spans 13 residues. CDR1 is DFQATT, CDR2 SNEGSKA, per germline (reference sequence). The CDR3 loop reads CSARGPQGETQYF.

The chain uses TRBV18 and TRBJ1-1; TCRdb names TRBD1, which stays unverified in the absence of DNA. CDR3 length: 15 amino acids. Germline V CDR1 and CDR2: KGHSH, LQKENI. The CDR3 loop is CASSPGGQKNTEAFF.

The chain links TRBV5-1 to TRBJ2-5. The length of the CDR3 is 14 residues. Per germline, CDR1 SGHRS and CDR2 YFSETQ. The CDR3 spells CASSLEPGAETQYF.

The chain couples TRBV20-1 to TRBJ2-7; the TRBD2 assignment by TCRdb is unverifiable without DNA. Germline V gives CDR1 DFQATT, CDR2 SNEGSKA (reference sequence). The CDR3 is 14 amino acids. CDR3 sequence reads: CSARRDVVTYEQYF.

The genes are TRBV20-1 and TRBJ2-3. The germline V gene has CDR1 DFQATT and CDR2 SNEGSKA (reference sequence). The CDR3 length is 11 residues. The CDR3 sequence is CSATSADTQYF.

The chain links TRBV3-1 to TRBJ2-1; TCRdb lists TRBD2, though no DNA is available to test this call. Looked up from germline, CDR1 is LGHDT and CDR2 is YNNKEL (reference sequence). CDR3 size: 14 residues. The CDR3: CASSQAGRANEQFF.

The CDR3 spells CASRWTSVRPYNEQFF. The V call is TRBV12-3 or TRBV12-4, the J call TRBJ2-1; the D gene TCRdb calls, TRBD2, cannot be checked with no DNA. This CDR3 has 16 amino acids.

The chain links TRBV5-5 to TRBJ2-7; checking the TCRdb D call of TRBD1 is not possible without DNA. The CDR3 is made up of 15 amino acids. Germline CDR1 SGHKS, CDR2 YYEKEE (reference sequence). This CDR3 reads CASSRDRGWSYEQYF.

V usage is TRBV7-9 and J usage is TRBJ1-2. Germline CDR1 and CDR2: SEHNR and FQNEAQ (reference sequence). The CDR3 sequence is 14 residues long. CDR3 amino acids: CASSPWEANYGYTF.